Reported below is one T cell receptor beta chain. The antigen is unknown. PCR involved 60 Vbeta and 13 Jbeta primers. Libraries were prepared by immunoSEQ multiplex PCR; TCRdb keeps only in-frame clonotypes and omits some of them. Of under 150,000 clones detected, 80% to 85% appear once; the ten largest clones hold about 3.7%. The record originates from a study of cytomegalovirus exposure and HLA in healthy donors. Background on the study: An earlier analysis identified more than 90 million unique TCR beta sequences in 150 million to 200 million T cells. The study's findings and limits: A later analysis showed HLA-associated TCR beta chains outstripping equally common others in clonal expansion.

The clonotype comes from a male donor in good health and CMV-seronegative. The source material was PBMCs.

This CDR3 reads CASSQDGTGGRETQYF. DNA for the CDR3: TGCGCCAGCAGCCAAGATGGGACAGGGGGCCGGGAGACCCAGTACTTC. The V call is TRBV4-1, the J call TRBJ2-5, with TRBD1 matching 12 bases. Germline trimming cut 0 bases from V and 5 bases from J; bases unmatched to any gene: 4. Germline V gene data show CDR1 as MGHRA and CDR2 as YSYEKL. The CDR3 loop spans 16 amino acids.